A single sample gave rise to the 29 T cell receptor beta chains below, sequenced in a study of cytomegalovirus exposure and HLA in healthy donors. Primers included in the PCR were 60 Vbeta and 13 Jbeta primers. Generated by immunoSEQ multiplex PCR, the TCRdb table keeps only in-frame clones and is missing some. In all, the sample yields tens of thousands of clones. The sequencing input was PBMCs. These receptors came from a female donor in good health and CMV-seronegative.

The genes are TRBV5-1 and TRBJ1-6, with D possibly TRBD1 on 5 matching bases. V was trimmed by 4 bases and J by 12 bases, leaving 26 bases between them. Germline V gene sequence: CDR1 SGHRS, CDR2 YFSETQ. CDR3 length: 17 amino acids. DNA for the CDR3: TGCGCCAGCAGCATTACCGGGACTGGGATGCAAAGCCGACCCCTCCACTTT. Translated, it gives CASSITGTGMQSRPLHF. The variable domain in full, with the rest retrieved from reference TRBV5-1 and TRBJ1-6, is KAGVTQTPRYLIKTRGQQVTLSCSPISGHRSVSWYQQTPGQGLQFLFEYFSETQRNKGNFPGRFSGRQFSNSRSEMNVSTLELGDSALYLCASSITGTGMQSRPLHFGNGTRLTVT.

The rearrangement joins TRBV29-1 to TRBJ2-5, with D possibly being TRBD1 (6 bases). V lost 3 bases to trimming and J lost 5 bases, with 13 bases between them. The CDR3 is 13 residues long. CDR1 and CDR2 from the germline V gene are SQVTM and ANQGSEA. The CDR3 loop reads CSVDAGGRETQYF. The CDR3 DNA reads TGCAGCGTTGACGCTGGGGGCCGGGAGACCCAGTACTTC.

The chain employs TRBV29-1 and TRBJ2-1; D is perhaps TRBD2 (6 bases). Per the germline V gene, CDR1 is SQVTM and CDR2 is ANQGSEA. V lost 7 bases and J lost 8, with 15 bases in between. This CDR3 has 12 residues. CDR3 sequence: CSAQRWRDEQFF. As DNA, the CDR3 is TGCAGCGCTCAGCGGTGGAGGGATGAGCAGTTCTTC.

On this clone itself: The junction differs from germline at one of its ends, possibly a read error. The gene calls are TRBV11-3 and TRBJ1-1; no definite D call. The CDR3 is made up of 15 amino acids. The germline CDR1 and CDR2 sequences are SGHNT and YENEEA. Here the CDR3 reads CASSLTKSGHYEDFF. In DNA form, the CDR3 reads TGTGCCAGCAGCTTAACAAAGTCAGGCCATTATGAAGATTTCTTT.

V gene TRBV30 combines with J gene TRBJ2-7; maybe TRBD2 (6 bases). The CDR3 covers 11 residues. Deletions cut 8 bases from V and 7 bases from J, with 15 bases between. Germline V lookup: CDR1 GTSNPN, CDR2 SVGIG (reference sequence). The CDR3 region has the DNA TGTGCCGGGGGGTTTTGGGGGGAGCAGTACTTC. Translation gives CAGGFWGEQYF.

The V and J genes are TRBV4-2 and TRBJ2-7; D may be TRBD1 (6 bases). V shed 3 bases and J shed 4 bases, with 7 bases lying between them. Germline CDR1 LGHNA, CDR2 YNFKEQ. The CDR3 consists of 12 residues. CDR3 bases: TGTGCCAGCAGCCAGGGGGCTTACGAGCAGTACTTC. Protein sequence: CASSQGAYEQYF.

The chain links TRBV13 to TRBJ2-6, with D maybe TRBD1 (6 bases). The CDR3 runs 17 residues. CDR1 PRHDT and CDR2 FYEKMQ come from the germline V gene (reference sequence). Trimming pared 5 bases from V and 0 bases from J, leaving 14 bases between. The CDR3 sequence: CASSPGDTPSGANVLTF. The CDR3 coding sequence is TGTGCCAGCAGCCCTGGGGACACCCCCTCTGGGGCCAACGTCCTGACTTTC.

The chain uses TRBV30 and TRBJ2-1, with 7 bases that match TRBD1. Losses at the gene ends were 1 base for V and 4 bases for J; bases not matched to a gene: 7. The germline V gene has CDR1 GTSNPN and CDR2 SVGIG (reference sequence). The CDR3 consists of 15 residues. The CDR3, as DNA: TGTGCCTGGAGTGGGGGGACAGTGAGGTACAATGAGCAGTTCTTC. It encodes CAWSGGTVRYNEQFF.

J is TRBJ1-1 and V is TRBV13; 9 bases align to TRBD1. The germline CDR1 and CDR2 sequences are PRHDT and FYEKMQ (reference sequence). With 2 bases clipped from V and 7 bases from J, the junction kept 8 bases outside the gene matches. The length of the CDR3 is 15 residues. CDR3 coding DNA: TGTGCCAGCAGCTTAAACAACGTGGGACAGGGTGAAGCTTTCTTT. It yields the protein CASSLNNVGQGEAFF.

The rearrangement joins TRBV10-2 to TRBJ2-7, with a possible D match to TRBD2 (6 bases). The germline V and J ends were trimmed by 4 bases and 3 bases, with 16 bases remaining between them. The germline V gene has CDR1 WSHSY and CDR2 SAAADI. CDR3 length equals 15 residues. CDR3 region: CASSAPRDSHYEQYF. DNA for the CDR3: TGCGCCAGCAGTGCGCCCAGGGACTCTCACTACGAGCAGTACTTC.

The V and J genes are TRBV21-1 and TRBJ2-7; the table's D call, TRBD1, was not checked against the DNA. TRBV21-1 is noted as a pseudogene. The CDR3 length is 14 residues. The CDR3 protein is CASSKARQDYEQYF. CDR3 coding DNA: TGTGCCAGCAGCAAAGCACGACAAGACTACGAGCAGTACTTC.

The J gene is TRBJ2-1, the V gene TRBV2; TRBD2 might be the D (5 bases). The CDR3 runs to 14 residues. V shed 7 bases and J shed 5 bases, with 15 bases lying between them. Germline-derived CDR1 and CDR2 are SNHLY and FYNNEI. The CDR3 protein is CASTREFGHNEQFF. The CDR3, as DNA: TGTGCCAGCACAAGGGAGTTCGGCCACAATGAGCAGTTCTTC.

The chain carries TRBV18 and TRBJ2-2, with D possibly TRBD2 on 5 matching bases. The CDR3 runs to 18 residues. Between the trimmed V and J ends, which lost 2 bases and 1 base, there was a span of 17 bases. Germline lookup yields CDR1 KGHSH and CDR2 LQKENI. The chain's CDR3 is CASSPIPPGTLNTGELFF. The CDR3 coding sequence is TGTGCCAGCTCACCAATCCCCCCGGGAACTTTGAACACCGGGGAGCTGTTTTTT. The full variable domain, with the rest looked up from reference TRBV18 and TRBJ2-2, is NAGVMQNPRHLVRRRGQEARLRCSPMKGHSHVYWYRQLPEEGLKFMVYLQKENIIDESGMPKERFSAEFPKEGPSILRIQQVVRGDSAAYFCASSPIPPGTLNTGELFFGEGSRLTVL.

The chain employs TRBV2 and TRBJ2-1; no clear D gene. V was pared by 2 bases and J by 5 bases, with 10 bases between. This CDR3 region has 14 residues. From germline, CDR1 is SNHLY and CDR2 FYNNEI. CDR3 DNA sequence: TGTGCCAGCAGTGAACAGGCCGGAAACAATGAGCAGTTCTTC. It encodes CASSEQAGNNEQFF.

DNA of the CDR3: TGCAGCGTTGATGGACAGGGGGTATACGAGCAGTACTTC. This gives the protein CSVDGQGVYEQYF. The gene calls are TRBV29-1 and TRBJ2-7; TRBD1 aligns across 10 bases. This CDR3 has 13 residues. From germline, CDR1 is SQVTM and CDR2 ANQGSEA. With 3 bases clipped from V and 4 bases from J, the junction kept 3 bases outside the gene matches.

The chain couples TRBV19 to TRBJ1-5; D might be TRBD1 (5 bases). Germline loops: CDR1 LNHDA, CDR2 SQIVND (reference sequence). Trimming took 6 bases from V and 5 from J, leaving 11 bases between them. This CDR3 comprises 13 residues. CDR3 amino acids: CASRIDRHQPQHF. CDR3 DNA sequence: TGTGCCAGTAGGATCGACAGACATCAGCCCCAGCATTTT.

V is TRBV19 and J is TRBJ2-1; 8 nucleotides match TRBD1. Germline trimming cut 6 bases from V and 8 bases from J; bases unmatched to any gene: 12. The CDR3 consists of 15 residues. Per the germline V gene, CDR1 is LNHDA and CDR2 is SQIVND (reference sequence). The CDR3 region has the DNA TGTGCCAGTAGCGACCAGGGGGCGAATGGGTATGAGCAGTTCTTC. Translation gives CASSDQGANGYEQFF.

J is TRBJ2-1 and V is TRBV4-1; TRBD2 agrees at 9 bases. There are 15 residues in the CDR3. V dropped 3 bases and J dropped 0; count of bases not matched to a gene: 0. CDR1 and CDR2 (germline): MGHRA, YSYEKL. The CDR3 loop is CASSQTSGSYNEQFF. The CDR3 nucleotides read TGCGCCAGCAGCCAGACTAGCGGCTCCTACAATGAGCAGTTCTTC.

This chain joins TRBV29-1 and TRBJ2-7; 7 nucleotides line up with TRBD1. The V gene's germline CDR1 is SQVTM and CDR2 ANQGSEA. The CDR3 totals 13 residues. With V trimmed by 8 bases and J by 4 bases, 11 bases remained unmatched. The CDR3 DNA sequence: TGCAGCACCTTATTAGGGGGCAAGTACGAGCAGTACTTC. This codes for CSTLLGGKYEQYF.

The rearrangement links TRBV19 to TRBJ2-5; D is perhaps TRBD1 (6 bases). Germline-derived CDR1 and CDR2 are LNHDA and SQIVND (reference sequence). The CDR3 runs to 14 residues. V was clipped by 4 bases and J by 4 bases, with 13 bases between them. CDR3 sequence reads: CASSTTGPGETQYF. Written as DNA, the CDR3 is TGTGCCAGTAGTACGACAGGACCCGGAGAGACCCAGTACTTC.

The chain employs TRBV6-1 and TRBJ1-1; D gene ambiguous. Trimming left V 1 base short and J 1 base short, with 4 bases between. Per the germline V gene, CDR1 is MNHNS and CDR2 is SASEGT. The CDR3 sequence is 13 residues long. The CDR3 protein is CASSEGGNTEAFF. In DNA, the CDR3 is TGTGCCAGCAGTGAAGGCGGGAACACTGAAGCTTTCTTT.

V usage is TRBV4-1 and J usage is TRBJ1-2; D is uncertain. This CDR3 spans 16 amino acids. Germline loops: CDR1 MGHRA, CDR2 YSYEKL. The V end lost 0 bases, the J end lost 4 bases, and 15 bases lay between the germline ends. CDR3 amino acids: CASSQDFTRSVYGYTF. DNA for the CDR3: TGCGCCAGCAGCCAAGATTTTACGCGCTCGGTCTATGGCTACACCTTC.

The rearrangement joins TRBV11-2 to TRBJ1-5; D is perhaps TRBD1 (6 bases). Per the germline V gene, CDR1 is SGHAT and CDR2 is FQNNGV. This CDR3 comprises 15 residues. V lost 2 bases to trimming and J lost 2 bases, with 10 bases between them. The CDR3 coding sequence is TGTGCCAGCAGCTTAAGGGGGTTTGGCAATCAGCCCCAGCATTTT. This sequence encodes CASSLRGFGNQPQHF.

The rearrangement uses TRBV10-3 and TRBJ1-2, with 9 bases that match TRBD1. CDR3 length equals 12 residues. Germline V gene data show CDR1 as ENHRY and CDR2 as SYGVKD. J gave up 5 bases and V 6 bases, and 1 base lay outside the gene matches. CDR3 protein: CAIRGQGYGYTF. In nucleotides, the CDR3 is TGTGCCATCAGAGGACAGGGGTATGGCTACACCTTC.

This chain links TRBV6-1 with TRBJ1-1, with 9 bases fitting TRBD1. The CDR3 covers 14 residues. J lost 3 bases, V lost 3 bases, and 2 bases had no gene match. CDR1 and CDR2 from the germline V gene are MNHNS and SASEGT. CDR3 sequence reads: CASSETGGDTEAFF. CDR3 coding DNA: TGTGCCAGCAGTGAGACAGGGGGAGACACTGAAGCTTTCTTT.

The V call is TRBV18, the J call TRBJ1-2; tentative D call: TRBD1 (5 bases). The CDR3 consists of 12 residues. In germline, CDR1 is KGHSH, CDR2 LQKENI. Trimming pared 5 bases from V and 4 bases from J, leaving 8 bases between. In DNA, the CDR3 is TGTGCCAGCTCAGAGACAGTCTATGGCTACACCTTC. This translates into CASSETVYGYTF.

The chain is built from TRBV7-6 and TRBJ1-6; unclear D gene. Germline CDR1 SGHVS, CDR2 FNYEAQ. The germline V and J ends were trimmed by 0 bases and 4 bases, with 4 bases remaining between them. The CDR3 covers 14 residues. CDR3 in amino acids: CASSLAIYNSPLHF. The CDR3 bases are TGTGCCAGCAGCTTAGCTATATATAATTCACCCCTCCACTTT.

The V call is TRBV6-5, the J call TRBJ1-3; D is uncertain. Germline V gives CDR1 MNHEY, CDR2 SVGAGI. The length of the CDR3 is 13 residues. V was cut by 5 bases and J by 4 bases, with 9 bases left in between. This CDR3 is CASSLNSGNTIYF. The CDR3, as DNA: TGTGCCAGCAGTCTCAACTCGGGAAACACCATATATTTT.

The chain is built from TRBV13 and TRBJ2-2; 8 bases agree with TRBD2. V dropped 4 bases and J dropped 1; count of bases not matched to a gene: 5. The CDR3 sequence is 16 residues long. Germline V gene sequence: CDR1 PRHDT, CDR2 FYEKMQ (reference sequence). The DNA for the CDR3 is TGTGCCAGCAGCTCCCGGCTAGCGGGGAACACCGGGGAGCTGTTTTTT. It translates to CASSSRLAGNTGELFF.